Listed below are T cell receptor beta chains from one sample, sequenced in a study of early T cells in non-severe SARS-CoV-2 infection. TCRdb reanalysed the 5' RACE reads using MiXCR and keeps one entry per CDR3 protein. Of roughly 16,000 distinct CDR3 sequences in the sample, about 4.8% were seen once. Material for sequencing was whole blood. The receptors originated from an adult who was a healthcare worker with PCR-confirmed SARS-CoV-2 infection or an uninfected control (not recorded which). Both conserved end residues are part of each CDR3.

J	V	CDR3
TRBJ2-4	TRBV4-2	CASSQERTGLGAKNIQYF
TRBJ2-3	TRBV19	CASSPLATGGTDTQYF
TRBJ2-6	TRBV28	CASSLGASGANVLTF
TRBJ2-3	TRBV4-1	CASSQDYRDSQDTQYF
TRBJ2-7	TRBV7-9	CASSLGRDYSYEQYF
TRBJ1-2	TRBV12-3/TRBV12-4	CASSLFTASASYGYTF
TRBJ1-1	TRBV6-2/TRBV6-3	CASSYGTGGLRAFF
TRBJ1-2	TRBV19	CASSIRDLRNYGYTF
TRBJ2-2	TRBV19	CASSILGGRTYTGELFF
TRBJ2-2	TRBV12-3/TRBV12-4	CASSERTGENTGELFF